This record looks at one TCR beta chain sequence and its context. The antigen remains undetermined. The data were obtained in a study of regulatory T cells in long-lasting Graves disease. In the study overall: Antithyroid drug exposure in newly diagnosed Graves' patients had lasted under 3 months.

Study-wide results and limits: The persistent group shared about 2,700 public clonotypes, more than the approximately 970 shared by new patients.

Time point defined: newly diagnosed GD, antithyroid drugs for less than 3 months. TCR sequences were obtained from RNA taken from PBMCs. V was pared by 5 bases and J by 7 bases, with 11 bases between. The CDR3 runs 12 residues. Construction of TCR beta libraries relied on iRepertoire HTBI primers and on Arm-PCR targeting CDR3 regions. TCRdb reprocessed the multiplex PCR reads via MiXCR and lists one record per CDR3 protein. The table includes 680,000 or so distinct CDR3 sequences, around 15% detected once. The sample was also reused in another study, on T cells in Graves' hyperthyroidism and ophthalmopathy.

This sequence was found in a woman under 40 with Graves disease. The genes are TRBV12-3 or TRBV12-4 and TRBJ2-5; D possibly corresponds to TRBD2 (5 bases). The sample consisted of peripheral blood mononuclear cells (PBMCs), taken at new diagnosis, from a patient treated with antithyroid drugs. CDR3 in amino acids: CASSPPRGTQYF. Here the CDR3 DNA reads TGTGCCAGCAGTCCTCCTCGGGGGACCCAGTACTTC.